Below, one TCR beta chain is given with its context. V lost 4 bases and J 0 bases, leaving 7 bases between the germline ends. The CDR3 runs 13 residues. Per the germline V gene, CDR1 is MNHNY and CDR2 is SVGAGI (reference sequence). These data come from a study of patients and donors after allogeneic stem cell transplantation. A single record per CDR3 protein comes from TCRdb applying MiXCR to the RT-PCR reads. Of about 160,000 distinct CDR3 sequences in the sample, more than 20% were seen once. The chain carries TRBV6-6 and TRBJ2-7; D is perhaps TRBD1 (5 bases). The sample was blood, either unsorted or a sorted T cell fraction (not recorded which). This TCR was sampled from a human donor who was either an allogeneic HSCT recipient or a stem cell or donor lymphocyte infusion donor (not recorded which). It is not recorded whose cells these are; they may come from a transplant donor. CDR3 protein: CASSSDSSYEQYF. The CDR3 region has the DNA TGTGCCAGCAGTTCAGACAGCTCCTACGAGCAGTACTTC.